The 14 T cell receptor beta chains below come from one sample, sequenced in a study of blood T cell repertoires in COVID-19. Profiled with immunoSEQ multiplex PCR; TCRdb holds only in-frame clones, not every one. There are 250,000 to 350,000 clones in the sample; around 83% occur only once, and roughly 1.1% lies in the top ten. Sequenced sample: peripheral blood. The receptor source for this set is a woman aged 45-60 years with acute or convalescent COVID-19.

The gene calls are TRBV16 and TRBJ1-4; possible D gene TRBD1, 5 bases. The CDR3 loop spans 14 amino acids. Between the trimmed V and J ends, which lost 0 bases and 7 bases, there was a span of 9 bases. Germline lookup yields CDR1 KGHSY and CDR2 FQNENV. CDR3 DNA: TGTGCCAGCAGCCAATCAGCGGGGGGTGAAAAACTGTTTTTT. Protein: CASSQSAGGEKLFF.

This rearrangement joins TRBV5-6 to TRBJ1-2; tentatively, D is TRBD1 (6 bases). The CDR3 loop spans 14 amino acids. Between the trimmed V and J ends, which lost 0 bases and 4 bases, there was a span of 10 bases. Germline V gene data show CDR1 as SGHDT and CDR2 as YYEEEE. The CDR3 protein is CASSLAQGTYGYTF. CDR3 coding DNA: TGTGCCAGCAGCTTGGCCCAGGGGACCTATGGCTACACCTTC. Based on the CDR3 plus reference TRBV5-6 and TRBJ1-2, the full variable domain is DAGVTQSPTHLIKTRGQQVTLRCSPKSGHDTVSWYQQALGQGPQFIFQYYEEEERQRGNFPDRFSGHQFPNYSSELNVNALLLGDSALYLCASSLAQGTYGYTFGSGTRLTVV.

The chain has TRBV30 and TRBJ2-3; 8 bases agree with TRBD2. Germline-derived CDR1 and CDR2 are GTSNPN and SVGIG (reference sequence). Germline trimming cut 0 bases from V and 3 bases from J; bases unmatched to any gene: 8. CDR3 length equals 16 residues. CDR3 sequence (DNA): TGTGCCTGGAGTGTGGGATTAGCGGGATTGACAGATACGCAGTATTTT. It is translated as CAWSVGLAGLTDTQYF.

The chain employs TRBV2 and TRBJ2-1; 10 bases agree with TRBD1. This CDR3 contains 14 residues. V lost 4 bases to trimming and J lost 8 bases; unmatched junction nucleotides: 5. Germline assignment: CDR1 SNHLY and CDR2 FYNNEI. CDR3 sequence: CASSALTGGYEQFF. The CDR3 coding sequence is TGTGCCAGCAGTGCTCTGACAGGGGGCTATGAGCAGTTCTTC.

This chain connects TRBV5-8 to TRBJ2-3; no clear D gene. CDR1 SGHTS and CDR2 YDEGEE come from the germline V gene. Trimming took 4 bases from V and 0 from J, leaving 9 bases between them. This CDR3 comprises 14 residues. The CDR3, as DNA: TGTGCCAGCAGCCGAGAGCTTAGCACAGATACGCAGTATTTT. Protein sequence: CASSRELSTDTQYF.

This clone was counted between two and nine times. CDR3 residues: CASSVSRVTDTQYF. CDR3 DNA: TGCGCCAGCAGTGTTAGCAGGGTCACAGATACGCAGTATTTT. This chain joins TRBV10-2 and TRBJ2-3; D is possibly TRBD1 (5 bases). Deletions cut 4 bases from V and 2 bases from J, with 10 bases between. Germline V gene data show CDR1 as WSHSY and CDR2 as SAAADI. The CDR3 runs to 14 residues.

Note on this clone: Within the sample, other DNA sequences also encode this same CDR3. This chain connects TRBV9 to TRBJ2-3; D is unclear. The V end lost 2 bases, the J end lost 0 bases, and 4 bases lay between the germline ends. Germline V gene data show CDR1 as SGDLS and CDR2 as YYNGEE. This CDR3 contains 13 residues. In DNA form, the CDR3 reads TGTGCCAGCAGCGTGACTAGCACAGATACGCAGTATTTT. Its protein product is CASSVTSTDTQYF. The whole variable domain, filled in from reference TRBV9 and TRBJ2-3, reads DSGVTQTPKHLITATGQRVTLRCSPRSGDLSVYWYQQSLDQGLQFLIQYYNGEERAKGNILERFSAQQFPDLHSELNLSSLELGDSALYFCASSVTSTDTQYFGPGTRLTVL.

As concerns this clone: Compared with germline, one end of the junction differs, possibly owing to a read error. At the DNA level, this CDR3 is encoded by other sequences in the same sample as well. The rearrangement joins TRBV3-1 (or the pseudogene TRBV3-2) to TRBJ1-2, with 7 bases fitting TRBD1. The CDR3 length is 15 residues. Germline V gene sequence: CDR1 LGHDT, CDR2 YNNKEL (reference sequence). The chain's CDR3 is CASSQGAGGSYGYTF. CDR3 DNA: TGTGCCAGCAGCCAAGGTGCAGGGGGAAGCTATGGCTATACCTTC.

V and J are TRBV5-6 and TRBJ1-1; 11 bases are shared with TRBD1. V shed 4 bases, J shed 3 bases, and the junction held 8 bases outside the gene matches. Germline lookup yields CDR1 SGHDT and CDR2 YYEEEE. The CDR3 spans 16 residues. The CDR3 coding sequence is TGTGCCAGCAGCCCACCACCGGGACAGGGGGACACTGAAGCTTTCTTT. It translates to CASSPPPGQGDTEAFF.

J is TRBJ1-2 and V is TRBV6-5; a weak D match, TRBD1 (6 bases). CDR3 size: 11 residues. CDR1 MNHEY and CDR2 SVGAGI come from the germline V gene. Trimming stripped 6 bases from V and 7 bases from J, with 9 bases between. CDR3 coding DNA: TGTGCCAGCAGCCAGGGGTTTGGCTACACCTTC. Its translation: CASSQGFGYTF.

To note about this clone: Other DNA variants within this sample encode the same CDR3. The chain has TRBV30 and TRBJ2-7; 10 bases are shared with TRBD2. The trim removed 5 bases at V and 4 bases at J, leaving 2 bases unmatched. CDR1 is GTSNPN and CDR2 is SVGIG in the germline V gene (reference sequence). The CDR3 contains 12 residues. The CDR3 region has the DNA TGTGCCTGGGGGACTAGCGAATACGAGCAGTACTTC. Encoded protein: CAWGTSEYEQYF.

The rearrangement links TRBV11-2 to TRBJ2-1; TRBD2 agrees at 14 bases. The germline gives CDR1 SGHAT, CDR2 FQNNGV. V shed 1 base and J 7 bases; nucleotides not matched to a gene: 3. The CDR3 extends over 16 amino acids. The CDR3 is CASSLVTSGRGNEQFF. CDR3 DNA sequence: TGTGCCAGCAGCTTAGTGACTAGCGGGAGGGGTAATGAGCAGTTCTTC.

The CDR3 is CAYHPLRTGVGEKLFF. The DNA for the CDR3 is TGTGCCTACCACCCTCTCCGGACGGGGGTGGGAGAAAAACTGTTTTTT. The rearrangement uses TRBV30 and TRBJ1-4, with D possibly being TRBD1 (5 bases). This CDR3 is built from 16 residues. Germline V gene lookup returns CDR1 GTSNPN and CDR2 SVGIG (reference sequence). Trimming stripped 7 bases from V and 8 bases from J, with 26 bases between.

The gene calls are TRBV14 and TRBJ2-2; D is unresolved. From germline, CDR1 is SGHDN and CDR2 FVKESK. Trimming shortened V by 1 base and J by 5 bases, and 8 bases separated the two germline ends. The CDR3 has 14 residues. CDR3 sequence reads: CASSQGLWTGELFF. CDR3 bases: TGTGCCAGCAGCCAAGGGCTTTGGACCGGGGAGCTGTTTTTT.